In this sample, the clone carrying this T cell receptor beta chain turned up a few times. Its antigen is not identified. Alongside a J-beta primer mix, a sample-barcoded 5' primer served in a second PCR lasting about 7 to 11 cycles. Sequencing of every sample gave 2.5 million or more CDR3-containing paired-end reads. TCRdb itself ran the 5' RACE reads through MiXCR, one entry per CDR3 protein. The sample consists of hundreds of thousands of distinct CDR3 sequences, 40% to 45% of them appearing once. This entry belongs to a study of blood T cells in healthy people across ages. Overall study results and limits: Observed TCR beta diversity showed a strong correlation with the percentage of naive T cells as measured by flow cytometry.

CDR1 MNHEY and CDR2 SVGAGI come from the germline V gene. V dropped 4 bases and J dropped 0; count of bases not matched to a gene: 6. There are 18 residues in the CDR3. Sequencing used blood. The clonotype originates from a man at least 80 years old in good health. The rearrangement uses TRBV6-5 and TRBJ1-6; 10 nucleotides match TRBD1. The CDR3 region has the DNA TGTGCCAGCAGTTCGGGACAGGGGTTCAGCTCCTATAATTCACCCCTCCACTTT. Protein product: CASSSGQGFSSYNSPLHF.